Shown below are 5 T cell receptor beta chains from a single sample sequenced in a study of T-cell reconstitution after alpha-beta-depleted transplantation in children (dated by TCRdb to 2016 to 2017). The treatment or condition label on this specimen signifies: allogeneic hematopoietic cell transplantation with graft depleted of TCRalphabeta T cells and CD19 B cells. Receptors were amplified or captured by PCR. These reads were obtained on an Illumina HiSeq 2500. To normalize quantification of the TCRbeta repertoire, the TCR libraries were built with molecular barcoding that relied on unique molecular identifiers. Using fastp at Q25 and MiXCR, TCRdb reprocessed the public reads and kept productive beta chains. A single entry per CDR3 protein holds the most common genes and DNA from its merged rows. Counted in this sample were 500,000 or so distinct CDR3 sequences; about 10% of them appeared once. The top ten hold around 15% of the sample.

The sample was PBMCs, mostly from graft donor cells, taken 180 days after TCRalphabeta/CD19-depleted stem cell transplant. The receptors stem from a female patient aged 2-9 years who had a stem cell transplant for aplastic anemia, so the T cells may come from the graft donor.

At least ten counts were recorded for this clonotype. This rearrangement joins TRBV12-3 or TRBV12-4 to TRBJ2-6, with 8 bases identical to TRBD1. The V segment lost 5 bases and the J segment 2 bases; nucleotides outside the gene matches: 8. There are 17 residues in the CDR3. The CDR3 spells CASSHTGGRAGANVLTF. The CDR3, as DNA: TGTGCCAGCAGTCATACAGGGGGAAGGGCTGGGGCCAACGTCCTGACTTTC.

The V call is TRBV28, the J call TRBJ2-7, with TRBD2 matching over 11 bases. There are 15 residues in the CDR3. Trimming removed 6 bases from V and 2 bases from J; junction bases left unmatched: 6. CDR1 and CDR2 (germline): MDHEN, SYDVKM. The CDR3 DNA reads TGTGCCAGCAGCTTAGCGGGAGGGCCAACCTACGAGCAGTACTTC. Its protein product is CASSLAGGPTYEQYF.

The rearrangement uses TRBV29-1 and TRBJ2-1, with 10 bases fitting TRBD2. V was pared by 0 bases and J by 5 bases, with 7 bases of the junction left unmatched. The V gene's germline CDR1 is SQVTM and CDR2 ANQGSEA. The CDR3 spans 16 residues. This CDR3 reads CSVEEAGTSAHNEQFF. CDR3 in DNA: TGCAGCGTTGAAGAAGCCGGGACTAGCGCCCACAATGAGCAGTTCTTC.

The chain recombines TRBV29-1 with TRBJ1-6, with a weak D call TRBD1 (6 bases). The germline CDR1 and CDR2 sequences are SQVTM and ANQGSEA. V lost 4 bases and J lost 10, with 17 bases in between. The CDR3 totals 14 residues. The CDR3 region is CSVAVGGKGSPLHF. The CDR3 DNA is TGCAGCGTTGCAGTAGGGGGGAAGGGATCACCCCTCCACTTT.

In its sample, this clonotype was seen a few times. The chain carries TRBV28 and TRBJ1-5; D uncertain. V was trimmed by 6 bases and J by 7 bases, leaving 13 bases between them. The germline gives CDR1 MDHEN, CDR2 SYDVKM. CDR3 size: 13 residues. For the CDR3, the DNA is TGTGCCAGCAGCCACACAAGAAGGCAGCCCCAGCATTTT. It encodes CASSHTRRQPQHF.